This T cell receptor beta chain was profiled in a study of CD8 T cells in Susac syndrome. The CDR3 covers 14 residues. In germline, CDR1 is ENHRY, CDR2 SYGVKD. V lost 7 bases to trimming and J lost 4 bases; unmatched junction nucleotides: 7. An amount of RNA that ranged from roughly 0.5 to 1 ug was reverse transcribed with random hexamers. immunoSEQ multiplex PCR amplified TCR beta CDR3 across 54 Vbeta, 13 Jbeta. TCRdb redid the calling of the immunoSEQ multiplex PCR reads with MiXCR, one entry per CDR3 protein. Of around 300,000 distinct CDR3 sequences listed, about 91% are singletons. Peripheral blood CD8+ and CD4+ T cells were profiled by TCR beta sequencing.

The receptor's source is a human donor with multiple sclerosis. The V call is TRBV10-3, the J call TRBJ1-1; 9 bases are a match to TRBD1. Sequenced input: CD4+ T cells from PBMCs. The CDR3 nucleotides are TGTGCCATCAATCCCACAGGGGGCCCCACTGAAGCTTTCTTT. Its protein is CAINPTGGPTEAFF.